A selection of T cell receptor beta chains follows, all from one sample in a study of T cell responses to AZD1222 COVID-19 vaccine. The method was immunoSEQ multiplex PCR; TCRdb's version includes in-frame clones alone and lacks a portion of them. Of over 100,000 clones listed, around 84% were seen once; the top ten hold around 24%. The material sequenced was peripheral blood, taken on day 0 of AZD1222 vaccination. The source is an adult in good health. CDR3s leave out the opening cysteine and the closing phenylalanine or tryptophan.

j_gene: TRBJ2-7
v_gene: TRBV5-1
CDR3aa: ASNTGGNSYEQY

j_gene: TRBJ2-3
v_gene: TRBV6-5
CDR3aa: ASSFSGGVDTQY

j_gene: TRBJ2-3
v_gene: TRBV28
CDR3aa: ASRGGGAPTDTQY

j_gene: TRBJ2-7
v_gene: TRBV4-1
CDR3aa: ASSHSGTGLYEQY

j_gene: TRBJ2-2
v_gene: TRBV4-3
CDR3aa: ASSQDRAAGELF

j_gene: TRBJ1-5
v_gene: TRBV7-8
CDR3aa: ASSLRPPERNQPQH

j_gene: TRBJ1-2
v_gene: TRBV14
CDR3aa: ASSQQVTPNYGYT

j_gene: TRBJ1-1
v_gene: TRBV11-2
CDR3aa: ASSSFGAKGSRAF

j_gene: TRBJ2-7
v_gene: TRBV28
CDR3aa: ASRRRGLSYEQY

j_gene: TRBJ1-2
v_gene: TRBV6-5
CDR3aa: ASTSPGRPAYGYT

j_gene: TRBJ1-2
v_gene: TRBV15
CDR3aa: ATSTVTGGYGYT

j_gene: TRBJ1-6
v_gene: TRBV4-1
CDR3aa: ASSQEPGPLH

j_gene: TRBJ1-2
v_gene: TRBV19
CDR3aa: ASRRILTENYGYT

j_gene: TRBJ1-1
v_gene: TRBV21-1
CDR3aa: ASTPGLLNTEAF

j_gene: TRBJ2-5
v_gene: TRBV7-9
CDR3aa: ASSAQGQQETQY

j_gene: TRBJ2-7
v_gene: TRBV19
CDR3aa: ASSMDRAYEQY

j_gene: TRBJ1-2
v_gene: TRBV19
CDR3aa: ASSTGQAYYGYT

j_gene: TRBJ1-5
v_gene: TRBV24-1
CDR3aa: ATSEGGAAQH

j_gene: TRBJ1-1
v_gene: TRBV5-1
CDR3aa: ASSLVGGSEAF

j_gene: TRBJ1-2
v_gene: TRBV28
CDR3aa: ASSGYGYT

j_gene: TRBJ1-1
v_gene: TRBV7-8
CDR3aa: ASSVDTNTEAF

j_gene: TRBJ2-4
v_gene: TRBV5-4
CDR3aa: ASSLGGLKNIQY

j_gene: TRBJ2-5
v_gene: TRBV7-2
CDR3aa: ASSSSPRETQY

j_gene: TRBJ1-1
v_gene: TRBV6-5
CDR3aa: ASSYAGNTEAF

j_gene: TRBJ1-6
v_gene: TRBV5-4
CDR3aa: ASRPGGVGSSYNSPLH